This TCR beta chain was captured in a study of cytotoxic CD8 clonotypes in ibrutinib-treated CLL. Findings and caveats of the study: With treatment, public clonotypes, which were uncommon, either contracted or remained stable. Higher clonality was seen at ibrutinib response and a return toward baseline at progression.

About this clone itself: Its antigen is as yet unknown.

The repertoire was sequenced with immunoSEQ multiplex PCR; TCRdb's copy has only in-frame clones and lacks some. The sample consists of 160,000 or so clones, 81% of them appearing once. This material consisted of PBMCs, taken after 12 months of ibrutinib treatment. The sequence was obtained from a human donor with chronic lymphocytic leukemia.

CDR3 sequence reads: CASSLDEGPYNEQFF. The DNA for the CDR3 is TGTGCCAGCAGCTTAGATGAAGGGCCGTACAATGAGCAGTTCTTC. The chain couples TRBV7-2 to TRBJ2-1; no clear D gene. Trimming shortened V by 1 base and J by 4 bases, and 11 bases separated the two germline ends. This CDR3 comprises 15 residues. Germline V gene sequence: CDR1 SGHTA, CDR2 FQGNSA.